These 9 T cell receptor beta chains were sequenced from one sample in a study of cytomegalovirus exposure and HLA in healthy donors. PCR used 60 Vbeta primers and 13 Jbeta primers. Sequencing was performed with immunoSEQ multiplex PCR; in TCRdb, only in-frame clones are kept and a portion is missing. The repertoire has about 190,000 clones, over 75% of them found once; the top ten carry roughly a tenth. Sequenced input: PBMCs. Source of these receptors: a woman between 45 and 65 years old in good health and CMV-seropositive.

CDR3 bases: TGCGCCAGCAGCCAAGCAGGGCGACGCACAGATACGCAGTATTTT. It is translated as CASSQAGRRTDTQYF. The rearrangement links TRBV4-1 to TRBJ2-3, with a tentative D call TRBD1 (5 bases). The CDR3 has 15 amino acids. Germline lookup yields CDR1 MGHRA and CDR2 YSYEKL. The V gene lost 1 base and the J gene lost 1 base, with 9 bases spanning the gap.

The chain employs TRBV7-6 and TRBJ2-5; no definite D call. The V end was cut by 4 bases, the J end by 5 bases, with 5 bases between. Germline CDR1 and CDR2: SGHVS and FNYEAQ. CDR3 length equals 11 residues. The CDR3 DNA reads TGTGCCAGCAGCTCAGGCGAGACCCAGTACTTC. It is translated as CASSSGETQYF.

The V and J genes are TRBV5-1 and TRBJ2-2, with 8 bases identical to TRBD1. Germline-derived CDR1 and CDR2 are SGHRS and YFSETQ. The trim removed 1 base at V and 0 bases at J, leaving 5 bases unmatched. The CDR3 is 17 residues long. The DNA of the CDR3 is TGCGCCAGCAGCTTGAACCCGACAGGGGCGAACACCGGGGAGCTGTTTTTT. Its translation is CASSLNPTGANTGELFF.

The chain recombines TRBV18 with TRBJ1-4, with TRBD1 matching 12 bases. The J segment lost 3 bases and the V segment lost 3 bases, leaving 5 bases of the junction unmatched. The length of the CDR3 is 17 residues. Germline V gives CDR1 KGHSH, CDR2 LQKENI. CDR3 protein: CASSPRDRGPANEKLFF. For the CDR3, the DNA is TGTGCCAGCTCACCCCGGGACAGGGGGCCAGCTAATGAAAAACTGTTTTTT.

The J gene is TRBJ1-2, the V gene TRBV27; TRBD1 might be the D (6 bases). The germline V gene has CDR1 MNHEY and CDR2 SMNVEV (reference sequence). V was clipped by 0 bases and J by 7 bases, with 18 bases between them. CDR3 size: 16 residues. The CDR3 protein is CASSLSPGTTRGGYTF. CDR3 DNA: TGTGCCAGCAGTTTATCTCCCGGGACAACCAGAGGTGGCTACACCTTC.

CDR3 region: CASSSSPGQGNPPLHF. The CDR3 DNA sequence: TGTGCCAGCAGCTCAAGCCCGGGACAGGGGAATCCACCCCTCCACTTT. The chain uses TRBV5-6 and TRBJ1-6, with 10 bases lining up with TRBD1. The CDR3 spans 16 residues. The V gene's germline CDR1 is SGHDT and CDR2 YYEEEE. Germline trimming cut 3 bases from V and 11 bases from J; bases unmatched to any gene: 11.

V usage is TRBV5-1 and J usage is TRBJ1-2, with D uncertain. Trimming left V 0 bases short and J 8 bases short, with 11 bases between. The CDR3 has 13 residues. Germline CDR1 and CDR2: SGHRS and YFSETQ. In DNA form, the CDR3 reads TGCGCCAGCAGCTTGGCGGCAGGACTCGGCTACACCTTC. Encoded protein: CASSLAAGLGYTF.

The chain employs TRBV12-5 and TRBJ1-6; D remains ambiguous. Trimming stripped 1 base from V and 6 bases from J, with 16 bases between. The CDR3 is 17 residues long. Per the germline V gene, CDR1 is LGHNT and CDR2 is FRNRAP. DNA of the CDR3: TGTGCTAGTGGTTTGGACCTCAGGAGAGCGGGTAATTCACCCCTCCACTTT. Translating it yields CASGLDLRRAGNSPLHF.

Only one count was recorded for this clone. The rearrangement joins TRBV7-8 to TRBJ2-1, with 12 bases lining up with TRBD2. The V gene end was trimmed by 2 bases and the J gene end by 7 bases; junction bases not matched to a gene: 3. The CDR3 runs to 15 residues. CDR1 is SGHVS, CDR2 FQNEAQ, per germline. Here the CDR3 reads CASSLWTSGVNEQFF. As DNA, the CDR3 is TGTGCCAGCAGCTTATGGACTAGCGGGGTTAATGAGCAGTTCTTC. Filled out from reference TRBV7-8 and TRBJ2-1, the complete variable domain reads GAGVSQSPRYKVAKRGQDVALRCDPISGHVSLFWYQQALGQGPEFLTYFQNEAQLDKSGLPSDRFFAERPEGSVSTLKIQRTQQEDSAVYLCASSLWTSGVNEQFFGPGTRLTVL.